Listed below are T cell receptor beta chains from one sample, sequenced in a study of neoadjuvant anti-PD-1 for oral cavity cancer. Produced via immunoSEQ multiplex PCR; TCRdb's table is partial and in-frame only. The data show about 15,000 clones, approximately 61% seen once. Here the sequenced sample was PBMCs, taken before nivolumab (anti-PD-1) treatment. The receptors here all came from a person aged 35 to 85 with oral cavity squamous cell carcinoma. CDR3s include the opening cysteine and the closing phenylalanine or tryptophan. D genes are given only for firm matches. Clone size appears in some rows only: once, few, many, or a class for an expanded clone.

TRBD1,once,TRBV5-1,TRBJ2-5,CASSFGQGSFRAETQYF,TGCGCCAGCAGCTTTGGACAGGGAAGTTTCAGGGCAGAGACCCAGTACTTC
NA,NA,TRBV6-5,TRBJ2-5,CASSTGRGPKETQYF,TGTGCCAGCAGTACCGGGCGGGGACCTAAAGAGACCCAGTACTTC
TRBD1,few,TRBV19,TRBJ1-2,CASSIEQGGRYTF,TGTGCCAGTAGTATCGAACAGGGGGGACGCTACACCTTC
TRBD1,NA,TRBV29-1,TRBJ1-1,CSDWTGIGEAFF,TGCAGCGACTGGACAGGGATCGGTGAAGCTTTCTTT
NA,NA,TRBV6-5,TRBJ1-5,CASSYSAGSRPQHF,TGTGCCAGCAGTTACTCGGCAGGGAGTCGGCCCCAGCATTTT
TRBD1,NA,TRBV7-9,TRBJ2-7,CASSLRTGVSYEQYF,TGTGCCAGCAGCTTACGGACAGGGGTCTCCTACGAGCAGTACTTC
NA,NA,TRBV28,TRBJ2-2,CASSPPVGASPRELFF,TGTGCCAGCAGTCCCCCTGTGGGGGCCTCACCAAGGGAGCTGTTTTTT
NA,NA,TRBV9,TRBJ2-2,CASSPRANPGELFF,TGTGCCAGCAGCCCGCGGGCCAACCCCGGGGAGCTGTTTTTT
TRBD2,NA,TRBV6-5,TRBJ2-7,CASSYSASGSSYEQYF,TGTGCCAGCAGTTACTCGGCTAGCGGGAGTTCCTACGAGCAGTACTTC
TRBD2,NA,TRBV30,TRBJ2-7,CAWTLAGGYEQYF,TGTGCCTGGACCTTAGCGGGAGGGTACGAGCAGTACTTC
NA,few,TRBV6-5,TRBJ1-2,CASSYSRREGGYTF,TGTGCCAGCAGTTACTCGAGGAGGGAGGGTGGCTACACCTTC
NA,NA,TRBV2,TRBJ2-7,CASRGEVGEQYF,TGTGCCAGCAGAGGTGAAGTCGGCGAGCAGTACTTC
TRBD2,NA,TRBV5-1,TRBJ2-7,CASSLGSGSYEQYF,TGCGCCAGCAGCTTGGGTAGCGGGAGCTACGAGCAGTACTTC
NA,NA,TRBV20-1,TRBJ1-1,CSAQDRPGFFF,TGCAGTGCTCAAGACAGGCCCGGTTTTTTCTTT
NA,few,TRBV6-1,TRBJ2-7,CASRGTGTPSYEQYF,TGTGCCAGCAGGGGGACCGGGACACCCTCCTACGAGCAGTACTTC
NA,NA,TRBV11-2,TRBJ1-3,CASSLGPYSGNTIYF,TGTGCCAGCAGCTTAGGACCGTACTCTGGAAACACCATATATTTT
NA,NA,TRBV6-5,TRBJ1-1,CASSYSLRVTEAFF,TGTGCCAGCAGTTACTCGTTACGGGTCACTGAAGCTTTCTTT
TRBD1,few,TRBV27,TRBJ1-5,CASSARDRGLGNQPQHF,TGTGCCAGCAGTGCCCGGGACAGGGGGTTGGGCAATCAGCCCCAGCATTTT
NA,NA,TRBV27,TRBJ2-7,CASSLEGLSYEQYF,TGTGCCAGCAGTTTGGAGGGACTCAGTTACGAGCAGTACTTC
NA,NA,TRBV6-5,TRBJ1-1,CASRKIIEAFF,TGTGCCAGCAGGAAAATCATAGAAGCTTTCTTT
TRBD1,NA,TRBV6-5,TRBJ1-2,CASSDRAANYGYTF,TGTGCCAGCAGTGACAGGGCTGCTAACTATGGCTACACCTTC
TRBD2,NA,TRBV4-1,TRBJ2-7,CASSQAGLAGYEQYF,TGCGCCAGCAGCCAAGCGGGACTAGCGGGGTACGAGCAGTACTTC
NA,NA,TRBV29-1,TRBJ2-1,CSVSGGRGQFF,TGCAGCGTTTCAGGAGGCAGGGGGCAGTTCTTC
NA,NA,TRBV29-1,TRBJ2-7,CSVGESGIYEQYF,TGCAGCGTCGGGGAAAGCGGTATTTACGAGCAGTACTTC
TRBD1,NA,TRBV7-3,TRBJ2-7,CASSFSSGTGGYEQYF,TGTGCCAGCAGCTTCTCATCCGGGACAGGGGGGTACGAGCAGTACTTC
TRBD2,NA,TRBV10-2,TRBJ2-3,CASSVWTSGRVTNTQYF,TGCGCCAGCAGTGTTTGGACTAGCGGGAGGGTGACAAATACGCAGTATTTT
NA,NA,TRBV5-1,TRBJ2-7,CASSSPGRISYEQYF,TGCGCCAGCAGCTCCCCCGGGCGGATCTCCTACGAGCAGTACTTC
NA,NA,TRBV6-1,TRBJ1-2,CASSVLRDNYNYGYTF,TGTGCCAGCAGTGTCCTCCGGGACAACTACAACTATGGCTACACCTTC
NA,few,TRBV30,TRBJ2-7,CAQGRGLDYEQYF,TGTGCCCAAGGACGGGGCCTAGACTACGAGCAGTACTTC
NA,NA,TRBV2,TRBJ2-4,CASSEQSSWAKNIQYF,TGTGCCAGCAGTGAACAGTCCTCGTGGGCCAAAAACATTCAGTACTTC
TRBD2,NA,TRBV29-1,TRBJ2-7,CSVKDRTGLAGDYEQYF,TGCAGCGTTAAGGACAGGACTGGACTAGCGGGTGATTACGAGCAGTACTTC
NA,NA,TRBV11-1,TRBJ2-7,CASSTMLDSSYEQYF,TGTGCCAGCAGCACAATGTTGGACAGCTCCTACGAGCAGTACTTC
TRBD2,few,TRBV7-9,TRBJ2-2,CASSLRGLAGSGELFF,TGTGCCAGCAGCCTCCGAGGACTAGCGGGCTCCGGGGAGCTGTTTTTT
TRBD2,NA,TRBV6-5,TRBJ2-7,CASSLGSGRVYEQYF,TGTGCCAGCAGTCTAGGGAGCGGGAGAGTATACGAGCAGTACTTC
TRBD1,NA,TRBV30,TRBJ1-1,CAWGTGGAGITEAFF,TGTGCCTGGGGGACAGGGGGCGCAGGAATCACTGAAGCTTTCTTT
NA,few,TRBV30,TRBJ1-1,CAWSLAGNTEAFF,TGTGCCTGGAGTCTCGCAGGGAACACTGAAGCTTTCTTT
NA,NA,TRBV6-5,TRBJ1-3,CASGVVSGNTIYF,TGTGCCAGTGGGGTGGTTTCTGGAAACACCATATATTTT